This T cell receptor beta chain was sequenced for a study of Ad26.COV2.S vaccination and SARS-CoV-2 variants. Sample treatment: approximately 18 received Ad26.COV2.S at low or high dose, single or two shots; 5 received placebo; per-sample allocation not given. Sampling was done on day 63 after the first vaccine or placebo injection. Vaccination employed an Ad26 vector expressing the Wuhan-strain SARS-CoV-2 spike. The method was immunoSEQ multiplex PCR; TCRdb's version includes in-frame clones alone and lacks a portion of them. This table has around 450,000 clones, roughly 91% appearing once. The sequence was obtained from a person aged 18-65 years who received the Ad26.COV2.S COVID-19 vaccine or a placebo. This specimen consisted of peripheral blood, obtained in a trial of Ad26.COV2.S vaccine versus placebo.

The CDR3, as DNA: TGTGCCAGCTCACCTCGAGTAGCGGGAAGCACAGATACGCAGTATTTT. Translated: CASSPRVAGSTDTQYF. The genes are TRBV18 and TRBJ2-3; 8 positions agree with TRBD2. The trim removed 3 bases at V and 0 bases at J, leaving 5 bases unmatched. The length of the CDR3 is 16 residues. Germline V gives CDR1 KGHSH, CDR2 LQKENI.